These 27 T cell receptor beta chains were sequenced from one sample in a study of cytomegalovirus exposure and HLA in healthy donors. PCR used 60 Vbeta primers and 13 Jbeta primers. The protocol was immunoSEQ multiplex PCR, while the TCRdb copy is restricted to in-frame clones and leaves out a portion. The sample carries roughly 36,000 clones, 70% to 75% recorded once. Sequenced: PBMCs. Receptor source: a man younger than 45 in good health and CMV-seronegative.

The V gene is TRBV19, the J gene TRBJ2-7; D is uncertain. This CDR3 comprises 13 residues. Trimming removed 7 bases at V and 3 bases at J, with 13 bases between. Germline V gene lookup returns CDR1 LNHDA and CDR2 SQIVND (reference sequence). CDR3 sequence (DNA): TGTGCCAGTATCGGCCAGGTCGGCTACGAGCAGTACTTC. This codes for CASIGQVGYEQYF.

Here the CDR3 reads CASSSNHREVGTEAFF. In DNA form, the CDR3 reads TGTGCCAGCAGCTCTAACCACAGGGAAGTTGGGACTGAAGCTTTCTTT. The chain combines TRBV11-3 with TRBJ1-1; possibly TRBD1 for D (6 bases). V was cut by 4 bases and J by 5 bases, with 20 bases left in between. Germline assignment: CDR1 SGHNT and CDR2 YENEEA. CDR3 length: 16 amino acids. Complete variable domain (other parts from reference TRBV11-3 and TRBJ1-1): EAGVVQSPRYKIIEKKQPVAFWCNPISGHNTLYWYLQNLGQGPELLIRYENEEAVDDSQLPKDRFSAERLKGVDSTLKIQPAELGDSAVYLCASSSNHREVGTEAFFGQGTRLTVV.

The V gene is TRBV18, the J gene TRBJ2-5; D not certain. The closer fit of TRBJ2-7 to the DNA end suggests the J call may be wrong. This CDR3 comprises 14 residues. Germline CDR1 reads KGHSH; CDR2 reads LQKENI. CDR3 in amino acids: CASSPGPGFHEQYF. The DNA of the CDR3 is TGTGCCAGCTCACCAGGCCCAGGCTTCCACGAGCAGTACTTC.

The CDR3 DNA sequence: TGTGCCAGCAGCCCCGACAGCTTTGGTACAGATACGCAGTATTTT. It specifies CASSPDSFGTDTQYF. The chain combines TRBV7-8 with TRBJ2-3; a weak D match, TRBD1 (5 bases). The CDR3 spans 15 residues. Trimming removed 5 bases from V and 3 bases from J, with 15 bases in between. Looked up from germline, CDR1 is SGHVS and CDR2 is FQNEAQ.

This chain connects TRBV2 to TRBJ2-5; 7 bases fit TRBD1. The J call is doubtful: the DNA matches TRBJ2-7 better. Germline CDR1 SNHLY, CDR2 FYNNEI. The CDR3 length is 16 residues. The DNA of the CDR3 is TGTGCCAGCAGTGTGGATGTCGGGACAGAGTACTACGAGCAGTACTTC. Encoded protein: CASSVDVGTEYYEQYF.

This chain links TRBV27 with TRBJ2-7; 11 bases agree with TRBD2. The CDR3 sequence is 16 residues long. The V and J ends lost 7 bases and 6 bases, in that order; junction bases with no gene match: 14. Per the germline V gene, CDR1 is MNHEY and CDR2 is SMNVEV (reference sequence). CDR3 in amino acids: CASIASGGPPSGEQYF. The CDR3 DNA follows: TGTGCCAGCATAGCTAGCGGGGGGCCCCCCTCGGGCGAGCAGTACTTC.

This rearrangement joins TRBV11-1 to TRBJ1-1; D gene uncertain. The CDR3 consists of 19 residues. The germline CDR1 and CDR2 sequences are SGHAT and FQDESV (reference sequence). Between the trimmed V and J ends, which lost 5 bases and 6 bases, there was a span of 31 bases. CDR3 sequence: CASSPRVRGSPLRGSEAFF. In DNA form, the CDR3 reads TGTGCCAGCAGCCCACGGGTGCGGGGTTCGCCACTCCGTGGGTCTGAAGCTTTCTTT.

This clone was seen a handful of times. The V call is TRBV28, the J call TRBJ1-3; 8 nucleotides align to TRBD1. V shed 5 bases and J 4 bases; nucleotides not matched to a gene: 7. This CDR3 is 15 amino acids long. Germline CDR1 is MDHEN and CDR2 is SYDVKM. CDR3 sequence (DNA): TGTGCCAGCAGTCCAGGGGGCTTGGAAGGAAACACCATATATTTT. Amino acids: CASSPGGLEGNTIYF.

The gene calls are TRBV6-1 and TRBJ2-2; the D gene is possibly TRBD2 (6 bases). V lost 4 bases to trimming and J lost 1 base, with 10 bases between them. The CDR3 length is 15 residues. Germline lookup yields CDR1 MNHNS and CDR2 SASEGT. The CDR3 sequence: CASSVGGMNTGELFF. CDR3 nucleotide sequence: TGTGCCAGCAGTGTGGGGGGAATGAACACCGGGGAGCTGTTTTTT.

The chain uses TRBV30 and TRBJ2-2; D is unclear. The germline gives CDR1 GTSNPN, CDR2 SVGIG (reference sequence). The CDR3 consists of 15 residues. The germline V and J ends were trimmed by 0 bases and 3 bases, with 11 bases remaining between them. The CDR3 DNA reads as TGTGCCTGGAGTGTTCCTCGCACTGACACCGGGGAGCTGTTTTTT. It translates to CAWSVPRTDTGELFF.

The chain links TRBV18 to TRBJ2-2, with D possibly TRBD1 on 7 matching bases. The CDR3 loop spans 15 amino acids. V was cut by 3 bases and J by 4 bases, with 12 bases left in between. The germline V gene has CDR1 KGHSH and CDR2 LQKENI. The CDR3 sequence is CASSPRQGGTGELFF. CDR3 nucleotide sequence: TGTGCCAGCTCACCCCGACAGGGAGGCACCGGGGAGCTGTTTTTT.

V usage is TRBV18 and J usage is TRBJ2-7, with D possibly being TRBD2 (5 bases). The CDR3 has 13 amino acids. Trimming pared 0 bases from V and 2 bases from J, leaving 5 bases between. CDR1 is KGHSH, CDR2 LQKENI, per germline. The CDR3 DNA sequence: TGTGCCAGCTCACCACCGGGAGCCTACGAGCAGTACTTC. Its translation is CASSPPGAYEQYF.

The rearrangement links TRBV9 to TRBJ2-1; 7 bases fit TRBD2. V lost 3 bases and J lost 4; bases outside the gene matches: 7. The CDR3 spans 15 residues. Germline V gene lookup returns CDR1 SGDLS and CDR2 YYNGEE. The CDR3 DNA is TGTGCCAGCAGCGCCGACGGGGGGACTTACAATGAGCAGTTCTTC. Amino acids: CASSADGGTYNEQFF.

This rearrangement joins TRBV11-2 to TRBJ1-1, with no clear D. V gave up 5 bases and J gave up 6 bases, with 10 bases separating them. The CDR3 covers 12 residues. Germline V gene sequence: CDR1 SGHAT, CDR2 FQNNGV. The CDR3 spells CASSPIGSEAFF. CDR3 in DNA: TGTGCCAGCAGCCCCATCGGGTCTGAAGCTTTCTTT.

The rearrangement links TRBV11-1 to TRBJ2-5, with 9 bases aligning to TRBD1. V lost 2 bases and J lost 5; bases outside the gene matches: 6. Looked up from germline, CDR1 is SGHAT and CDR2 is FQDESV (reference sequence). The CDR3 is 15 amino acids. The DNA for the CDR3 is TGTGCCAGCAGCTTAAATACAGGGGGCTGGGAGACCCAGTACTTC. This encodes CASSLNTGGWETQYF.

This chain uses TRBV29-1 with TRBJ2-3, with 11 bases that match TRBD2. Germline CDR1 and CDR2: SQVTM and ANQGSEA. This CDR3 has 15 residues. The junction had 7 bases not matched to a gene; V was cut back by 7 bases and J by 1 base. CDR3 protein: CSGLRLAGRTDTQYF. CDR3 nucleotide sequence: TGCAGCGGACTACGACTAGCGGGACGCACAGATACGCAGTATTTT.

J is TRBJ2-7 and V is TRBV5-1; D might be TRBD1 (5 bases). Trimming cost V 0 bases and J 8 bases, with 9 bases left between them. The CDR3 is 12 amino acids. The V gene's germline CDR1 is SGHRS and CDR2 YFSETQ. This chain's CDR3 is CASSLDRSQQYF. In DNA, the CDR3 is TGCGCCAGCAGCTTGGACAGGAGCCAGCAGTACTTC.

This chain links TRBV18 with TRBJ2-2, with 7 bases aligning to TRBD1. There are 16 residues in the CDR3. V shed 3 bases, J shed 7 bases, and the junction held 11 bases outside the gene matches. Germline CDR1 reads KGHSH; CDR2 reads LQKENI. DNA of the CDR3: TGTGCCAGCTCACCCCGGACAGGACAGGCTGGCGGGGAGCTGTTTTTT. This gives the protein CASSPRTGQAGGELFF. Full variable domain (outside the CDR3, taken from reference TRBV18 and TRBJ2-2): NAGVMQNPRHLVRRRGQEARLRCSPMKGHSHVYWYRQLPEEGLKFMVYLQKENIIDESGMPKERFSAEFPKEGPSILRIQQVVRGDSAAYFCASSPRTGQAGGELFFGEGSRLTVL.

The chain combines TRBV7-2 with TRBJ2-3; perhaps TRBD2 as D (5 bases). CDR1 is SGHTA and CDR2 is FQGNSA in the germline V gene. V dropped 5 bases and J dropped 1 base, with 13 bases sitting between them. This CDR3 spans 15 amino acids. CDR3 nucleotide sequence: TGTGCCAGCAGCCTCACCGGACTTGGCACAGATACGCAGTATTTT. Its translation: CASSLTGLGTDTQYF.

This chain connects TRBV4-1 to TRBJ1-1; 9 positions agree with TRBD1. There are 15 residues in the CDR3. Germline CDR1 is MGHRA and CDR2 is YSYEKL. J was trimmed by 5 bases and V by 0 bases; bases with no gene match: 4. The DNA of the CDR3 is TGCGCCAGCAGCCAAGATGGACAGGGGCGGACTGAAGCTTTCTTT. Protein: CASSQDGQGRTEAFF.

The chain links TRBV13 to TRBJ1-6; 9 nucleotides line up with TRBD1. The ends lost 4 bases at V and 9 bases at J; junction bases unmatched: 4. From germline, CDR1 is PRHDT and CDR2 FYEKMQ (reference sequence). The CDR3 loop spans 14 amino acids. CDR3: CASSSGTGSSPLHF. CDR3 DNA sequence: TGTGCCAGCAGCTCAGGGACAGGGAGTTCACCCCTCCACTTT.

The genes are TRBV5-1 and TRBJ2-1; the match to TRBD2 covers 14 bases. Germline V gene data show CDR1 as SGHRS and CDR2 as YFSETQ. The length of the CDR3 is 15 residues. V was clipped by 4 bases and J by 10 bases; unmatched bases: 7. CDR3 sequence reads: CASSKGLAGEVEQFF. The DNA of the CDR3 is TGCGCCAGCAGCAAGGGACTAGCGGGAGAAGTAGAGCAGTTCTTC.

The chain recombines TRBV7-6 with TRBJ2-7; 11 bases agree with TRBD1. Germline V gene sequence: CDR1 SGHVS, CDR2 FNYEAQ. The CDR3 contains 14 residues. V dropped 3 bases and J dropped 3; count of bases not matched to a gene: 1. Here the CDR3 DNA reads TGTGCCAGCAGCTTTGGGACAGGGGGCTACGAGCAGTACTTC. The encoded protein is CASSFGTGGYEQYF.

The CDR3 coding sequence is TGTGCCAGCAGCCCCCTAGCGGGGGGTGGCGGCACAGATACGCAGTATTTT. The encoded protein is CASSPLAGGGGTDTQYF. This chain uses TRBV9 with TRBJ2-3; 11 bases fit TRBD2. Germline V gene sequence: CDR1 SGDLS, CDR2 YYNGEE. CDR3 length: 17 residues. Trimming cost V 4 bases and J 1 base; bases outside gene matches: 8.

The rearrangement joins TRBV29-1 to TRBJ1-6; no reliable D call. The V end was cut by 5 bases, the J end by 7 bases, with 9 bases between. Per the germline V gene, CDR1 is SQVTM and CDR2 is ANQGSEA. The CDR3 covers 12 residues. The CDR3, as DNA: TGCAGCGTTAGTCCGGGGAATTCACCCCTCCACTTT. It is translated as CSVSPGNSPLHF. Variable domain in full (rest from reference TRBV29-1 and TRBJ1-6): SAVISQKPSRDICQRGTSLTIQCQVDSQVTMMFWYRQQPGQSLTLIATANQGSEATYESGFVIDKFPISRPNLTFSTLTVSNMSPEDSSIYLCSVSPGNSPLHFGNGTRLTVT.

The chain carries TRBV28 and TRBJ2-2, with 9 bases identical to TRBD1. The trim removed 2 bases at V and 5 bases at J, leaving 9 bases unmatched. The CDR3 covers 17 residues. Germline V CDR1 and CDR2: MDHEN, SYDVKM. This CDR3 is CASSLLPGQGKTGELFF. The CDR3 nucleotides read TGTGCCAGCAGTTTACTTCCGGGACAGGGAAAAACCGGGGAGCTGTTTTTT. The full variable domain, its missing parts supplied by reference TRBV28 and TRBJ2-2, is DVKVTQSSRYLVKRTGEKVFLECVQDMDHENMFWYRQDPGLGLRLIYFSYDVKMKEKGDIPEGYSVSREKKERFSLILESASTNQTSMYLCASSLLPGQGKTGELFFGEGSRLTVL.

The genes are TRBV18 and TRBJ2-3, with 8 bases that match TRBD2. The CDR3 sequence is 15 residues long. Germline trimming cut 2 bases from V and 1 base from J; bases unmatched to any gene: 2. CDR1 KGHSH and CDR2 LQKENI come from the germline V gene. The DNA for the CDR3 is TGTGCCAGCTCACCAGCGGGGGGAGGCACAGATACGCAGTATTTT. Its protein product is CASSPAGGGTDTQYF.